This entry lists 20 T cell receptor beta chains sequenced from one sample in a study of T-cell reconstitution after alpha-beta-depleted transplantation in children. Preparation of the TCRbeta library involved a method that used unique molecular identifiers. TCRdb re-analysed the PCR reads in MiXCR, keeping a single row per CDR3 protein. The table lists around 52,000 distinct CDR3 sequences, about 5.7% of them singletons, with more than 30% in the top ten. The source material was PBMCs, mostly from graft donor cells, sampled 60 days after TCRalphabeta/CD19-depleted stem cell transplant. These receptors were taken from a female patient aged 2-10 years who had a stem cell transplant for aplastic anemia, so the T cells may come from the graft donor.

At least ten counts were recorded for this clonotype. The chain carries TRBV28 and TRBJ2-5; either TRBD1 or TRBD2 may fit D (7 bases each). The CDR3 extends over 13 amino acids. The V gene lost 5 bases and the J gene lost 5 bases, with 12 bases spanning the gap. Germline CDR1 reads MDHEN; CDR2 reads SYDVKM. CDR3 region: CASSRGGGETQYF. For the CDR3, the DNA is TGTGCCAGCAGTCGGGGAGGGGGCGAGACCCAGTACTTC.

In this sample, this clonotype turned up many times. CDR3 bases: TGTGCCAGCAGTACAACACCGGATACGCAGTATTTT. It translates to CASSTTPDTQYF. This chain uses TRBV12-3 or TRBV12-4 with TRBJ2-3, with no clear D. V lost 5 bases and J 6 bases, leaving 9 bases between the germline ends. The CDR3 is made up of 12 amino acids.

This clonotype was picked up many times. The chain carries TRBV5-1 and TRBJ1-2, with TRBD1 matching 9 bases. This CDR3 spans 14 amino acids. From germline, CDR1 is SGHRS and CDR2 YFSETQ. Trimming took 4 bases from V and 4 from J; bases not matched to a gene: 5. Here the CDR3 reads CASSPGQGSYGYTF. CDR3 coding DNA: TGCGCCAGCAGCCCGGGACAGGGTAGCTATGGCTACACCTTC.

This clonotype came up many times. The gene calls are TRBV7-9 and TRBJ1-1; tentative D call: TRBD1 (6 bases). CDR3 length: 12 residues. V dropped 5 bases and J dropped 10 bases, with 14 bases sitting between them. Germline CDR1 and CDR2: SEHNR and FQNEAQ (reference sequence). Here the CDR3 DNA reads TGTGCCAGCAGCACACAGGGCCATGGAGCTTTCTTT. Protein sequence: CASSTQGHGAFF.

There are a few counts of this clonotype. This chain joins TRBV6-5 and TRBJ1-1; 9 bases line up with TRBD1. V was clipped by 8 bases and J by 4 bases; unmatched bases: 14. Germline V gene data show CDR1 as MNHEY and CDR2 as SVGAGI. CDR3 length: 16 amino acids. CDR3: CASSRKGQGRVTEAFF. The CDR3 bases are TGTGCCAGCTCCCGAAAAGGACAGGGGCGAGTCACTGAAGCTTTCTTT.

In regard to this clonotype: A much larger clone lies a single base off, so this may be a read error. The V and J genes are TRBV5-1 and TRBJ2-2; D possibly corresponds to TRBD2 (5 bases). From germline, CDR1 is SGHRS and CDR2 YFSETQ. The CDR3 totals 16 residues. CDR3 in amino acids: CASSPYQAVNTGEQFF. CDR3 DNA: TGCGCCAGCAGCCCGTACCAAGCGGTTAACACCGGGGAGCAGTTTTTT. The full variable domain, completed using reference TRBV5-1 and TRBJ2-2, is KAGVTQTPRYLIKTRGQQVTLSCSPISGHRSVSWYQQTPGQGLQFLFEYFSETQRNKGNFPGRFSGRQFSNSRSEMNVSTLELGDSALYLCASSPYQAVNTGEQFFGEGSRLTVL.

The chain employs TRBV6-4 and TRBJ1-2; 8 positions match TRBD1. V shed 8 bases, J shed 8 bases, and the junction held 4 bases outside the gene matches. Germline-derived CDR1 and CDR2 are MRHNA and SNTAGT. The CDR3 runs to 11 residues. Here the CDR3 reads CASGQGAGYTF. The DNA for the CDR3 is TGTGCCAGCGGACAGGGAGCAGGCTACACCTTC.

Many counts were recorded for this clonotype. The chain employs TRBV6-1 and TRBJ2-3; D unresolved. V lost 0 bases, J lost 3 bases, and 10 bases lay in between. The CDR3 consists of 15 residues. Germline V gene data show CDR1 as MNHNS and CDR2 as SASEGT. The CDR3 loop reads CASSEARTMTDTQYF. Written as DNA, the CDR3 is TGTGCCAGCAGTGAAGCGAGGACCATGACAGATACGCAGTATTTT.

This clonotype was observed many times. The chain combines TRBV7-8 with TRBJ2-1; 8 bases map to TRBD2. Germline V gene lookup returns CDR1 SGHVS and CDR2 FQNEAQ. This CDR3 contains 13 residues. V gave up 5 bases and J gave up 7 bases; unmatched junction bases: 4. The CDR3 loop reads CASSQSGGNEQFF. In DNA form, the CDR3 reads TGTGCCAGCAGCCAAAGCGGGGGAAATGAGCAGTTCTTC.

This clonotype was recorded at least ten times. The chain combines TRBV20-1 with TRBJ1-1; a possible D gene is TRBD1 (5 bases). This CDR3 has 15 amino acids. The germline CDR1 and CDR2 sequences are DFQATT and SNEGSKA (reference sequence). Trimming cost V 0 bases and J 0 bases, with 11 bases left between them. Here the CDR3 DNA reads TGCAGTGCTAGAGATTGGGGGGGTGTGAACACTGAAGCTTTCTTT. It encodes CSARDWGGVNTEAFF.

Many counts were recorded for this clonotype. The J gene is TRBJ2-1, the V gene TRBV28; 7 positions agree with TRBD2. The CDR3 sequence is 13 residues long. Losses at the gene ends were 5 bases for V and 7 bases for J; bases not matched to a gene: 5. In germline, CDR1 is MDHEN, CDR2 SYDVKM. The CDR3 is CASSGAGLNEQFF. DNA of the CDR3: TGTGCCAGCAGTGGAGCGGGATTGAATGAGCAGTTCTTC.

This clonotype was observed at least ten times. Here the CDR3 reads CSALGGGASYEQYF. CDR3 bases: TGCAGTGCCCTAGGGGGAGGTGCCTCCTACGAGCAGTACTTC. The J gene is TRBJ2-7, the V gene TRBV20-1; D is possibly TRBD1 or TRBD2 (6 bases each). This CDR3 contains 14 residues. From germline, CDR1 is DFQATT and CDR2 SNEGSKA (reference sequence). V was trimmed by 6 bases and J by 0 bases, leaving 15 bases between them.

The chain couples TRBV24-1 to TRBJ2-1, with 9 bases fitting TRBD1. The V and J ends lost 10 bases and 8 bases, in that order; junction bases with no gene match: 14. The germline V gene encodes CDR1 KGHDR and CDR2 SFDVKD. The CDR3 totals 15 residues. Here the CDR3 DNA reads TGTGCCACTTACTTCGAGAGACAGGGGGTCGATGAGCAGTTCTTC. This codes for CATYFERQGVDEQFF.

This clonotype has ten or more counts. This chain uses TRBV5-1 with TRBJ2-1, with 7 nucleotides matching TRBD2. Germline V gives CDR1 SGHRS, CDR2 YFSETQ. The junction had 8 bases not matched to a gene; V was cut back by 4 bases and J by 7 bases. The CDR3 consists of 14 residues. CDR3 nucleotides: TGCGCCAGCAGCGGAGGGAGGGCCGCAAATGAGCAGTTCTTC. This encodes CASSGGRAANEQFF.

This chain connects TRBV18 to TRBJ2-5; 11 nucleotides match TRBD2. V trimming: 3 bases; J trimming: 0 bases; junction bases outside the gene matches: 21. The CDR3 contains 22 residues. Germline CDR1 is KGHSH and CDR2 is LQKENI. CDR3 amino acids: CASSPTIIRLAGQSSYQETQYF. The CDR3 coding sequence is TGTGCCAGCTCACCGACGATAATCCGACTAGCGGGACAGTCATCGTACCAAGAGACCCAGTACTTC.

This clonotype came up many times. The chain joins TRBV2 to TRBJ2-5, with D perhaps TRBD1 (6 bases). The CDR3 covers 11 residues. V was clipped by 7 bases and J by 3 bases, with 6 bases between them. Germline V gene data show CDR1 as SNHLY and CDR2 as FYNNEI. CDR3 DNA: TGTGCCAGCACAGGGGAAGAGACCCAGTACTTC. Translated, it gives CASTGEETQYF. Based on the CDR3 plus reference TRBV2 and TRBJ2-5, the full variable domain is EPEVTQTPSHQVTQMGQEVILRCVPISNHLYFYWYRQILGQKVEFLVSFYNNEISEKSEIFDDQFSVERPDGSNFTLKIRSTKLEDSAMYFCASTGEETQYFGPGTRLLVL.

This sequence joins TRBV7-9 and TRBJ1-2; 9 nucleotides match TRBD1. The J segment lost 8 bases and the V segment lost 2 bases, leaving 12 bases of the junction unmatched. Germline CDR1 is SEHNR and CDR2 is FQNEAQ (reference sequence). CDR3 length equals 16 residues. The CDR3 DNA sequence: TGTGCCAGCAGCTTATCAAGTGACAGGGGGTTGGGAGGCTACACCTTC. Translation gives CASSLSSDRGLGGYTF.

This clonotype has a handful of counts. V and J are TRBV20-1 and TRBJ1-2; tentatively, D is TRBD1 (5 bases). The V and J ends lost 1 base and 8 bases respectively, with 8 bases between them. Germline lookup yields CDR1 DFQATT and CDR2 SNEGSKA (reference sequence). The CDR3 contains 11 residues. The chain's CDR3 is CSARVRGGYTF. The CDR3 nucleotides read TGCAGTGCTAGAGTACGGGGGGGCTACACCTTC.

This clonotype was counted ten times or more. V and J are TRBV5-1 and TRBJ2-2, with 9 bases aligning to TRBD1. CDR1 SGHRS and CDR2 YFSETQ come from the germline V gene. J gave up 8 bases and V 1 base, and 12 bases lay outside the gene matches. The CDR3 runs 17 residues. Here the CDR3 reads CASSLSGTGPFRGELFF. As DNA, the CDR3 is TGCGCCAGCAGCTTGTCCGGGACAGGGCCTTTCAGGGGGGAGCTGTTTTTT.

The sample holds a few counts of this clonotype. V is TRBV6-5 and J is TRBJ1-2; D not resolved. This CDR3 spans 13 amino acids. Germline V gene sequence: CDR1 MNHEY, CDR2 SVGAGI. With 5 bases removed from V and 6 bases from J, the gap between germline ends came to 13 bases. CDR3 amino acids: CASSPGSRNGYTF. In DNA form, the CDR3 reads TGTGCCAGCAGTCCCGGGAGTAGAAATGGCTACACCTTC.